The clone carrying this T cell receptor beta chain was seen many times. The target antigen is unknown. These data come from a study of blood T cells in healthy people across ages. Study-wide findings and caveats: One million T cells yielded diversity estimates that were considered underestimates. Across the age range, TCR beta diversity per million T cells fell in a roughly linear way. Whereas aged donors had fewer naive CD4+ cells, long-lived donors had more of them and higher diversity.

Trimming pared 0 bases from V and 2 bases from J, leaving 7 bases between. The CDR3 runs to 14 residues. CDR1 SGHRS and CDR2 YFSETQ come from the germline V gene. Per-sample yields of isolated PBMCs were at least 6 million. Then a second PCR, running roughly 7 to 11 cycles, was carried out with a sample-barcoded 5' primer and a J-beta primer mix. TCRdb re-called the 5' RACE reads through MiXCR, storing one row per CDR3 protein. The sample yields some 880,000 distinct CDR3 sequences, about 36% seen once. The sequence was collected from a man aged 18 to 29 in good health. Sample: blood. This chain connects TRBV5-1 to TRBJ2-3; D gene unclear. This CDR3 is CASSLASPTDTQYF. The CDR3 bases are TGCGCCAGCAGCTTGGCATCGCCCACAGATACGCAGTATTTT. Full variable domain (remainder filled in from reference TRBV5-1 and TRBJ2-3): KAGVTQTPRYLIKTRGQQVTLSCSPISGHRSVSWYQQTPGQGLQFLFEYFSETQRNKGNFPGRFSGRQFSNSRSEMNVSTLELGDSALYLCASSLASPTDTQYFGPGTRLTVL.